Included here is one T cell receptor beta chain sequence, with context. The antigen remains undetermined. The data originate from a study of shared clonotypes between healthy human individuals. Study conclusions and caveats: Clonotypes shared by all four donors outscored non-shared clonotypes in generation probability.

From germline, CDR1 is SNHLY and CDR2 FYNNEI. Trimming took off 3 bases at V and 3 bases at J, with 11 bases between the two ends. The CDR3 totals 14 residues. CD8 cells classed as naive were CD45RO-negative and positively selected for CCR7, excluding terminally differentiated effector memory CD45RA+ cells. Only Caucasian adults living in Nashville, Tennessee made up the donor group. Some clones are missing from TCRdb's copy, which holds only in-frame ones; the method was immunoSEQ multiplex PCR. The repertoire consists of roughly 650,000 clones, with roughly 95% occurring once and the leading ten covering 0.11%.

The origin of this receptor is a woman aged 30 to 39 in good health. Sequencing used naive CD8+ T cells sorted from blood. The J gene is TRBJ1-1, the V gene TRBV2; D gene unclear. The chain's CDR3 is CASSEIMADTEAFF. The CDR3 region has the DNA TGTGCCAGCAGTGAGATCATGGCAGACACTGAAGCTTTCTTT.